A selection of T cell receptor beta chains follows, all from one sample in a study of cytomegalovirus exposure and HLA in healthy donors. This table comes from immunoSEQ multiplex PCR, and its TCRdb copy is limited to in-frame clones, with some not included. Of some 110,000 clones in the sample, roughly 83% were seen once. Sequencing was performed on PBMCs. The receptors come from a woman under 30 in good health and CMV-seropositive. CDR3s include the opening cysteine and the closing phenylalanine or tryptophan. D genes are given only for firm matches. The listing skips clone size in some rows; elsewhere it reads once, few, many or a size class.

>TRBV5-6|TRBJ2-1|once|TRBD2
TGTGCCAGCGGATCGACTAGCGGGAGCCTCAATGAGCAGTTCTTC
CASGSTSGSLNEQFF
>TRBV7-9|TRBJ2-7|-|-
TGTGCCAGCAGCTGGGGCGGTGTGAGGAACGAGCAGTACTTC
CASSWGGVRNEQYF
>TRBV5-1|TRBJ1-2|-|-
TGCGCCAGCAGCTTGGCCAGCGTTGACTATGGCTACACCTTC
CASSLASVDYGYTF
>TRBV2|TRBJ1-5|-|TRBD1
TGTGCCAGCAGATCGGACAGGGGCATGCTAGGGCCCCAGCATTTT
CASRSDRGMLGPQHF
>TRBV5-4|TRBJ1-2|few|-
TGTGCCAGCAGCTTGCGGGCAGGGGCGCTTGGCTACACCTTC
CASSLRAGALGYTF
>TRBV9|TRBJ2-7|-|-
TGTGCCAGCAGTGCGGGTTTAGCGGCTTACTACGAGCAGTACTTC
CASSAGLAAYYEQYF
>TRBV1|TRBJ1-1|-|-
TGCACCGTATCGGGGAGGGCCACTGAAGCTTTCTTT
CTVSGRATEAFF
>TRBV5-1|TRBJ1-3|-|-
TGCGCCAGCAGTTCGGGGATTGCCTCTGGAAACACCATATATTTT
CASSSGIASGNTIYF
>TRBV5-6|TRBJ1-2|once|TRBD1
TGTGCCAGCAGCCTCCGGACAGGGGGCAACTATGGCTACACCTTC
CASSLRTGGNYGYTF
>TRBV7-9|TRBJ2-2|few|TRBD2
TGTGCCAGCAGCCAGACTAGCCTGAACACCGGGGAGCTGTTTTTT
CASSQTSLNTGELFF
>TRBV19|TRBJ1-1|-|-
TGTGCCAGTAGTATTACCGGACAGCTGAACACTGAAGCTTTCTTT
CASSITGQLNTEAFF
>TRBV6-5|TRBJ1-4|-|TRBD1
TGTGCCAGCAGTTTCCTTTGGGGGACAGGGGGCGAACTGTTTTTT
CASSFLWGTGGELFF
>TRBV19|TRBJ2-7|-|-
TGTGCCAGTAGCCAATGGGGGAGGCGGGGCGAGCAGTACTTC
CASSQWGRRGEQYF
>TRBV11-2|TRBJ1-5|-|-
TGTGCCAGCAGCTCGGGCAATCAGCCCCAGCATTTT
CASSSGNQPQHF
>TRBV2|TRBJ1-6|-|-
TGTGCCACCGGACTGGGAAATTCACCCCTCCACTTT
CATGLGNSPLHF
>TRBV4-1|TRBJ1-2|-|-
TGCGCCAGCAGCCCATCAGATCCATATGGCTACACCTTC
CASSPSDPYGYTF
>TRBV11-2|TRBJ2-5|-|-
TGTGCCAGCAGCTTAGTCGAGCGGTCCGGGACCCAGTACTTC
CASSLVERSGTQYF
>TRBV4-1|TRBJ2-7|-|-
TGCGCCAGCAGCCAGGGGGACACCTCCCTCTACGAGCAGTACTTC
CASSQGDTSLYEQYF
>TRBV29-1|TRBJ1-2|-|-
TGCAGCGTTGAATTCGGTGGCTACACCTTC
CSVEFGGYTF
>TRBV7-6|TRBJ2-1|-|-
TGTGCCAGCAGCTTAGGGAACAGGGCCCAGGGCAATGAGCAGTTCTTC
CASSLGNRAQGNEQFF
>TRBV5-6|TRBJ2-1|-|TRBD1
TGTGCCAGCAGCTTTCGGTCCCGACAGGGGGATAATGAGCAGTTCTTC
CASSFRSRQGDNEQFF
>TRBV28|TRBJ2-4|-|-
TGTGCCAGCAGCCCCAGGGGACGGGCCAAAAACATTCAGTACTTC
CASSPRGRAKNIQYF
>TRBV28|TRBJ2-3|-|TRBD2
TGTGCCAGCACCTCGGGGGGAGATACGCAGTATTTT
CASTSGGDTQYF
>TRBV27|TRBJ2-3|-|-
TGTGCCAGCAGCTCCCTAGGCACAGATACGCAGTATTTT
CASSSLGTDTQYF
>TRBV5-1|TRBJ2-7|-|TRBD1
TGCGCCAGCAGCTTGGGGGGGACAGACTTAACCTACGAGCAGTACTTC
CASSLGGTDLTYEQYF
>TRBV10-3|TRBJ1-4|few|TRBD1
TGTGCCATCAGTGACCCCGACAGGGGAAGCAGTGAAAAACTGTTTTTT
CAISDPDRGSSEKLFF
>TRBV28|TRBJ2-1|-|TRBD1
TGTGCCACCCCAGGCCCCCTCGACAGGGGGCGATCCTACAATGAGCAGTTCTTC
CATPGPLDRGRSYNEQFF
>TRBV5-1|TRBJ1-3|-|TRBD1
TGCGCCAGCAGCCTGGGGACAGTCTCTGGAAACACCATATATTTT
CASSLGTVSGNTIYF
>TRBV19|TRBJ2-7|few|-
TGTGCCAGTAGTATGGGGCGCGGGATTTACGAGCAGTACTTC
CASSMGRGIYEQYF
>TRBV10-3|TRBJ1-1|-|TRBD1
TGTGCCATCAGTGAGTTAAGTAGGACAGGGATGAACACTGAAGCTTTCTTT
CAISELSRTGMNTEAFF
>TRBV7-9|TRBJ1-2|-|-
TGTGCCAGCAGCTGGGGCAGAACTAACTATGGCTACACCTTC
CASSWGRTNYGYTF
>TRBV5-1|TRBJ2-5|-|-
TGCGCCAGCAGCTCCGGACAGCTTGGGGCAGTTGAGACCCAGTACTTC
CASSSGQLGAVETQYF
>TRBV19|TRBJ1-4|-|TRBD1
TGTGCCAGTAGTACGCTGACAGGGCTAGGAAAACTGTTTTTT
CASSTLTGLGKLFF
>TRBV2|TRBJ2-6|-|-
TGTGCCAGCAGCGGGGGGCGCCGCTCTGGGGCCAACGTCCTGACTTTC
CASSGGRRSGANVLTF
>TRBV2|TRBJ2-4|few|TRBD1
TGTGCCAGCGACAGGGACGAAGGTGAGGCCAAAAACATTCAGTACTTC
CASDRDEGEAKNIQYF
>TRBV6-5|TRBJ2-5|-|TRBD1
TGTGCCAGCAGTTACCAAAGACAGGGGGCTCAGACCCAGTACTTC
CASSYQRQGAQTQYF
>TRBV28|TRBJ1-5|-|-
TGTGCCAGCAGGAGGAGGGGCTGGGGCAATCAGCCCCAGCATTTT
CASRRRGWGNQPQHF
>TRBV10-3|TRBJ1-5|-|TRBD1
TGTGCCATCAGTGATAAGGGGGCGACGAGCAATCAGCCCCAGCATTTT
CAISDKGATSNQPQHF
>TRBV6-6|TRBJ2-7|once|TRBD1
TGTGCCAGCAGTTACGACAGGGTCGTAGAGCAGTACTTC
CASSYDRVVEQYF
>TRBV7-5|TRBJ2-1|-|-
TGTGCCAGAAGCCTTAAAGGCCCCGGGACTAGCCTTTGTGAGCAGTTCTTC
CARSLKGPGTSLCEQFF
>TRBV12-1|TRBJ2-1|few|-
TGTGCCAGCAGCGAGGGAGCCTACAATGAGCAGTTCTTC
CASSEGAYNEQFF
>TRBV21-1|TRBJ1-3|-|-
TGTGCCAGCAGCAGTGACCTCGACAGAGGCTCTGGAAACACCATATATTTT
CASSSDLDRGSGNTIYF
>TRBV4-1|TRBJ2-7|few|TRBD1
TGCGCCAGCAGCCTGCCGGGACAGGGTGTTTACGAGCAGTACTTC
CASSLPGQGVYEQYF
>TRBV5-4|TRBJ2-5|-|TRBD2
TGTGCCAGCAGCTCCTTGACTAGCGGGGAAGAGACCCAGTACTTC
CASSSLTSGEETQYF
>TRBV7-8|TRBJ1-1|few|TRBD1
TGTGCCAGCAGCCCCGAACCGACAGGGACTGGTAACACTGAAGCTTTCTTT
CASSPEPTGTGNTEAFF
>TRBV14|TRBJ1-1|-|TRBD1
TGTGCCAGCAGCCCACAGGGACAGACTGAAGCTTTCTTT
CASSPQGQTEAFF
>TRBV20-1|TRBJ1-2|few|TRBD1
TGCAGTGTCCAGGGGGCCGATGGCTACACCTTC
CSVQGADGYTF
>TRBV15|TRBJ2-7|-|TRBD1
TGTGCCACCAGCAGGATCGGACAGGGGACCTACGAGCAGTACTTC
CATSRIGQGTYEQYF
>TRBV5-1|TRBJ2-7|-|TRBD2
TGCGCCAGCAGCCTGGGACTAGAGGGCGAGCAGTACTTC
CASSLGLEGEQYF
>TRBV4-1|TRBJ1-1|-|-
TGCGCCAGCAGCCAGCGGGACGGCCGGGGCACTGAAGCTTTCTTT
CASSQRDGRGTEAFF
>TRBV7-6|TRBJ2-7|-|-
TGTGCCAGCAGCGCGGGACCGAACTACGAGCAGTACTTC
CASSAGPNYEQYF
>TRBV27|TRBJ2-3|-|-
TGTGCCAGCAGTTCTTACAGGGAAGGTGCAGATACGCAGTATTTT
CASSSYREGADTQYF
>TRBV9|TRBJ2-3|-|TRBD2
TGTGCCAGCAGCGGGACTAGCGGGAGAGGGACAGATACGCAGTATTTT
CASSGTSGRGTDTQYF
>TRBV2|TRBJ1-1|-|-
TGTGCCAGCAGTGCTTTCAGGGGTACTGAAGCTTTCTTT
CASSAFRGTEAFF
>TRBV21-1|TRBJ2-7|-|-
TGTGCCAGCAGCAGTATCGGGAGGTACGAGCAGTACTTC
CASSSIGRYEQYF
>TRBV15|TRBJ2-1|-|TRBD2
TGTGCCACCAAAACTCGAGCGGGAGGAGGATCCTACAATGAGCAGTTCTTC
CATKTRAGGGSYNEQFF
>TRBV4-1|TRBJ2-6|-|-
TGCGCCAGCAGCCAACCACCTGGTGGACACCGCTCTGGGGCCAACGTCCTGACTTTC
CASSQPPGGHRSGANVLTF
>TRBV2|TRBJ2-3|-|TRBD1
TGTGCCAGCAAAGGGGGCCGTGGCACAGATACGCAGTATTTT
CASKGGRGTDTQYF
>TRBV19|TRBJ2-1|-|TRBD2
TGTGCCAGTAGCGAAACAGTTAGCGGGCCCGACTACAATGAGCAGTTCTTC
CASSETVSGPDYNEQFF